This TCR beta chain emerged from a study of blood T cells in healthy people across ages. For the second PCR, which ran for about 6 to 12 cycles, a sample-barcoded 5' primer and a J-beta primer mix were used. From the 5' RACE reads, TCRdb called clonotypes with MiXCR, one entry per CDR3 protein. The sample records just under 900,000 distinct CDR3 sequences, under 30% being singletons. Turning to this clonotype: What it binds is not known.

General observations from the study: In these data, TCR beta diversity tracked strongly with naive T cell percentage.

This TCR came from a woman at least 80 years old in good health. The specimen sequenced was blood.

The CDR3 DNA is TGTGCCAGCAGTTACTCTGGGGGGGTGGGCACCGGGGAGCTGTTTTTT. Protein: CASSYSGGVGTGELFF. This chain uses TRBV6-5 with TRBJ2-2; 7 bases are a match to TRBD2. The CDR3 sequence is 16 residues long. J gave up 4 bases and V 0 bases, and 5 bases lay outside the gene matches. Germline V CDR1 and CDR2: MNHEY, SVGAGI.